Presented here are 27 T cell receptor beta chains from one specimen sequenced in a study of T cell responses to AZD1222 COVID-19 vaccine. Sequencing used immunoSEQ multiplex PCR; TCRdb keeps in-frame clones, though not all of them. The sample gives 130,000 to 150,000 clones, approximately 92% of which show up once; approximately 1.5% is in the top ten. The sample consisted of peripheral blood, taken on day 0 of AZD1222 vaccination. Every receptor here comes from an adult in good health.

The chain links TRBV21-1 to TRBJ1-1; no DNA check was done on the table's D call, TRBD1. TRBV21-1 is shown as a pseudogene. This CDR3 has 16 amino acids. CDR3 residues: CASSTHPTGWNTEAFF. CDR3 coding DNA: TGTGCCAGCAGCACGCATCCTACAGGTTGGAACACTGAAGCTTTCTTT.

This chain connects TRBV29-1 to TRBJ2-7; no clear D. The CDR3 extends over 15 amino acids. V dropped 3 bases and J dropped 5 bases, with 20 bases sitting between them. The germline CDR1 and CDR2 sequences are SQVTM and ANQGSEA. The CDR3 region has the DNA TGCAGCGTTGAGGTGGGAACCTACACCTCAAACGAGCAGTACTTC. It is translated as CSVEVGTYTSNEQYF.

The chain combines TRBV10-3 with TRBJ1-5; D remains unclear. The CDR3 runs 13 residues. Trimming took off 6 bases at V and 7 bases at J, with 13 bases between the two ends. CDR1 ENHRY and CDR2 SYGVKD come from the germline V gene. The CDR3 here is CAISPTLQQPQHF. In DNA form, the CDR3 reads TGTGCCATCAGCCCCACTTTACAGCAGCCCCAGCATTTT.

The genes are TRBV6-5 and TRBJ1-6, with D maybe TRBD1 (6 bases). The germline V gene has CDR1 MNHEY and CDR2 SVGAGI. Trimming removed 7 bases from V and 6 bases from J, with 10 bases in between. CDR3 length: 13 residues. CDR3 loop: CASNRVVNSPLHF. DNA of the CDR3: TGTGCCAGCAACAGGGTGGTTAATTCACCCCTCCACTTT.

This clone appeared a single time. This CDR3 is CATSVESGESYEQYF. CDR3 bases: TGTGCCACCAGTGTCGAGTCGGGGGAGTCCTACGAGCAGTACTTC. The V gene is TRBV15, the J gene TRBJ2-7; D might be TRBD2 (6 bases). The V gene's germline CDR1 is LNHNV and CDR2 YYDKDF (reference sequence). Deletions cut 6 bases from V and 1 base from J, with 16 bases between. The CDR3 spans 15 residues. The variable domain in full, completed from reference TRBV15 and TRBJ2-7, reads DAMVIQNPRYQVTQFGKPVTLSCSQTLNHNVMYWYQQKSSQAPKLLFHYYDKDFNNEADTPDNFQSRRPNTSFCFLDIRSPGLGDTAMYLCATSVESGESYEQYFGPGTRLTVT.

The V gene is TRBV5-1, the J gene TRBJ1-2, with TRBD1 identical over 7 bases. The trim removed 0 bases at V and 6 bases at J, leaving 8 bases unmatched. The CDR3 is made up of 15 amino acids. Germline values: CDR1 SGHRS, CDR2 YFSETQ. CDR3 residues: CASSLVRQGENGYTF. The CDR3 DNA follows: TGCGCCAGCAGCTTGGTAAGGCAGGGGGAGAATGGCTACACCTTC. Drawing the rest from reference TRBV5-1 and TRBJ1-2, the complete variable domain is KAGVTQTPRYLIKTRGQQVTLSCSPISGHRSVSWYQQTPGQGLQFLFEYFSETQRNKGNFPGRFSGRQFSNSRSEMNVSTLELGDSALYLCASSLVRQGENGYTFGSGTRLTVV.

There are a few counts of this clone. The chain joins TRBV11-3 to TRBJ1-1, with D hard to call. V lost 3 bases, J lost 10 bases, and 21 bases lay in between. Germline lookup yields CDR1 SGHNT and CDR2 YENEEA. The CDR3 extends over 15 amino acids. The CDR3 coding sequence is TGTGCCAGCAGCTTTCTGATTCCCCATGTAGGTGGAGCTTTCTTT. Residues: CASSFLIPHVGGAFF.

The gene calls are TRBV29-1 and TRBJ2-7, with TRBD1 identical over 8 bases. The V gene end was trimmed by 0 bases and the J gene end by 0 bases; junction bases not matched to a gene: 4. The CDR3 has 15 amino acids. From germline, CDR1 is SQVTM and CDR2 ANQGSEA. The CDR3 DNA follows: TGCAGCGTTGAAGATCGGACAGGGAACTCCTACGAGCAGTACTTC. The encoded protein is CSVEDRTGNSYEQYF.

This clone was found once. The chain employs TRBV12-5 and TRBJ2-1; 7 nucleotides line up with TRBD1. The CDR3 runs to 16 residues. Trimming cost V 6 bases and J 2 bases; bases outside gene matches: 10. Germline-derived CDR1 and CDR2 are LGHNT and FRNRAP. The CDR3 region is CASGRDDRATYNEQFF. CDR3 DNA: TGTGCTAGTGGCCGCGACGACAGGGCGACCTACAATGAGCAGTTCTTC. The variable domain in full, completed from reference TRBV12-5 and TRBJ2-1, reads DARVTQTPRHKVTEMGQEVTMRCQPILGHNTVFWYRQTMMQGLELLAYFRNRAPLDDSGMPKDRFSAEMPDATLATLKIQPSEPRDSAVYFCASGRDDRATYNEQFFGPGTRLTVL.

The chain couples TRBV28 to TRBJ1-5, with 7 positions matching TRBD1. The CDR3 is made up of 13 amino acids. CDR1 is MDHEN, CDR2 SYDVKM, per germline. V lost 10 bases and J lost 3; bases outside the gene matches: 6. CDR3 in amino acids: CATEQGNNQPQHF. The CDR3, as DNA: TGTGCCACAGAACAGGGGAACAATCAGCCCCAGCATTTT. Using reference TRBV28 and TRBJ1-5 for the parts outside the CDR3, the full variable domain is DVKVTQSSRYLVKRTGEKVFLECVQDMDHENMFWYRQDPGLGLRLIYFSYDVKMKEKGDIPEGYSVSREKKERFSLILESASTNQTSMYLCATEQGNNQPQHFGDGTRLSIL.

The V gene is TRBV5-1, the J gene TRBJ2-3; 12 positions agree with TRBD2. Trimming removed 0 bases from V and 6 bases from J; junction bases left unmatched: 8. The CDR3 runs 17 residues. Germline CDR1 is SGHRS and CDR2 is YFSETQ. CDR3 DNA: TGCGCCAGCAGCTTGGAGGCTAGCGGGAGGGCGGGGGATACGCAGTATTTT. This codes for CASSLEASGRAGDTQYF.

V is TRBV5-5 and J is TRBJ1-4; TRBD1 matches 10 bases. J gave up 8 bases and V 5 bases, and 9 bases lay outside the gene matches. This CDR3 region has 15 residues. Germline V CDR1 and CDR2: SGHKS, YYEKEE (reference sequence). The CDR3 is CASRAGTGAGEKLFF. In DNA form, the CDR3 reads TGTGCCAGCAGAGCCGGGACAGGGGCGGGGGAAAAACTGTTTTTT.

The chain employs TRBV13 and TRBJ2-7, with D maybe TRBD2 (5 bases). CDR1 is PRHDT, CDR2 FYEKMQ, per germline (reference sequence). This CDR3 has 17 amino acids. The ends were cut back, 5 bases at V and 3 bases at J, with 23 bases in the middle. CDR3 sequence: CASSPNSITRPIYEQYF. CDR3 sequence (DNA): TGTGCCAGCAGCCCAAACTCCATCACTAGACCGATCTACGAGCAGTACTTC.

V and J are TRBV4-1 and TRBJ1-2; no definite D call. Germline CDR1 is MGHRA and CDR2 is YSYEKL. The V and J ends lost 0 bases and 6 bases respectively, with 17 bases between them. This CDR3 is 16 amino acids long. The CDR3 DNA reads as TGCGCCAGCAGCCAAGATCGGTGGGGTCGGAAGAATGGCTACACCTTC. It encodes CASSQDRWGRKNGYTF.

A few counts support this clone. This rearrangement joins TRBV2 to TRBJ1-1, with 9 bases matching TRBD1. Trimming cost V 8 bases and J 3 bases; bases outside gene matches: 16. Germline lookup yields CDR1 SNHLY and CDR2 FYNNEI. The length of the CDR3 is 17 residues. The chain's CDR3 is CASQRGGLRDRDTEAFF. CDR3 nucleotides: TGTGCCAGCCAAAGGGGGGGATTAAGGGACAGGGACACTGAAGCTTTCTTT.

This chain links TRBV9 with TRBJ2-2, with a weak D call TRBD2 (5 bases). With 1 base removed from V and 0 bases from J, the gap between germline ends came to 7 bases. This CDR3 contains 15 residues. Germline V gene data show CDR1 as SGDLS and CDR2 as YYNGEE. The CDR3 is CASSVLGANTGELFF. CDR3 coding DNA: TGTGCCAGCAGCGTATTGGGAGCGAACACCGGGGAGCTGTTTTTT.

This sequence joins TRBV19 and TRBJ2-7; TRBD2 aligns across 14 bases. With 5 bases clipped from V and 3 bases from J, the junction kept 3 bases outside the gene matches. Germline V CDR1 and CDR2: LNHDA, SQIVND (reference sequence). CDR3 length: 15 residues. The chain's CDR3 is CASSRGLAGVYEQYF. The DNA for the CDR3 is TGTGCCAGTAGTCGGGGACTAGCGGGAGTCTACGAGCAGTACTTC.

The chain is built from TRBV9 and TRBJ2-1; D gene unclear. The CDR3 extends over 12 amino acids. The V end lost 0 bases, the J end lost 11 bases, and 9 bases lay between the germline ends. Germline lookup yields CDR1 SGDLS and CDR2 YYNGEE. In DNA, the CDR3 is TGTGCCAGCAGCGTAGGGGTCGAGAAGCAGTTCTTC. It yields the protein CASSVGVEKQFF. Supplemented by reference TRBV9 and TRBJ2-1, the full variable domain reads DSGVTQTPKHLITATGQRVTLRCSPRSGDLSVYWYQQSLDQGLQFLIQYYNGEERAKGNILERFSAQQFPDLHSELNLSSLELGDSALYFCASSVGVEKQFFGPGTRLTVL.

This clone was counted between two and nine times. The gene calls are TRBV6-1 and TRBJ2-7; TRBD1 might be the D (6 bases). V was clipped by 1 base and J by 3 bases, with 7 bases between them. CDR1 and CDR2 from the germline V gene are MNHNS and SASEGT. The CDR3 totals 13 residues. The CDR3 nucleotides read TGTGCCAGCAGTGAAGAACAGGGCTACGAGCAGTACTTC. The encoded protein is CASSEEQGYEQYF.

This chain joins TRBV5-6 and TRBJ1-1; D ambiguous. Trimming took off 0 bases at V and 1 base at J, with 4 bases between the two ends. Per germline, CDR1 SGHDT and CDR2 YYEEEE. The CDR3 runs 13 residues. CDR3 sequence: CASSLDRNTEAFF. In nucleotides, the CDR3 is TGTGCCAGCAGCTTGGACAGGAACACTGAAGCTTTCTTT.

V and J are TRBV13 and TRBJ2-2; TRBD2 agrees at 12 bases. Germline values: CDR1 PRHDT, CDR2 FYEKMQ (reference sequence). The CDR3 length is 18 residues. V shed 4 bases and J 3 bases; nucleotides not matched to a gene: 9. The CDR3 nucleotides are TGTGCCAGCAGCTCGCCTCTAGCGGGAGGGCCATACACCGGGGAGCTGTTTTTT. Amino acids: CASSSPLAGGPYTGELFF.

The chain combines TRBV29-1 with TRBJ2-1; no definite D call. Germline CDR1 reads SQVTM; CDR2 reads ANQGSEA. The length of the CDR3 is 15 residues. The V end was cut by 7 bases, the J end by 0 bases, with 16 bases between. CDR3 DNA: TGCAGCGGTCCCGGTGGGGTTAGCTCCTACAATGAGCAGTTCTTC. It specifies CSGPGGVSSYNEQFF.

V usage is TRBV11-2 and J usage is TRBJ1-5, with D unclear. The CDR3 length is 13 residues. V was trimmed by 5 bases and J by 5 bases, leaving 10 bases between them. Germline CDR1 is SGHAT and CDR2 is FQNNGV. The CDR3 coding sequence is TGTGCCAGCAGCATAGGTCAGGATCAGCCCCAGCATTTT. Its translation: CASSIGQDQPQHF.

This clone appeared a single time. The chain is built from TRBV30 and TRBJ2-7; 10 bases line up with TRBD1. The CDR3 is 15 amino acids. With V trimmed by 2 bases and J by 4 bases, 8 bases remained unmatched. Germline CDR1 GTSNPN, CDR2 SVGIG (reference sequence). For the CDR3, the DNA is TGTGCCTGGAGTTTCCAGACAGGGGGCTATTACGAGCAGTACTTC. This translates into CAWSFQTGGYYEQYF.

The chain recombines TRBV6-5 with TRBJ2-1; TRBD2 matches at 8 bases. J lost 8 bases, V lost 5 bases, and 8 bases had no gene match. Germline CDR1 and CDR2: MNHEY and SVGAGI. This CDR3 has 14 residues. CDR3 sequence reads: CASSPSGSFYEQFF. The CDR3 nucleotides are TGTGCCAGCAGTCCAAGCGGGAGTTTCTATGAGCAGTTCTTC.

The V call is TRBV19, the J call TRBJ1-1, with TRBD1 matching 9 bases. Germline loops: CDR1 LNHDA, CDR2 SQIVND (reference sequence). The CDR3 totals 17 residues. V lost 1 base to trimming and J lost 4 bases; unmatched junction nucleotides: 10. CDR3 region: CASSIVGADRGGTEAFF. The DNA for the CDR3 is TGTGCCAGTAGTATAGTGGGGGCCGACAGGGGGGGCACTGAAGCTTTCTTT.

The V gene is TRBV27, the J gene TRBJ2-7, with D maybe TRBD2 (5 bases). V was trimmed by 8 bases and J by 5 bases, leaving 10 bases between them. The CDR3 spans 11 residues. Germline V CDR1 and CDR2: MNHEY, SMNVEV (reference sequence). The CDR3 DNA is TGTGCCAGCGGGGAGCGAAACGAGCAGTACTTC. Amino acid sequence: CASGERNEQYF.